Following are 19 T cell receptor beta chains from one sample sequenced in a study of OX40 agonist ivuxolimab in advanced cancers. Generated by immunoSEQ multiplex PCR, the TCRdb table keeps only in-frame clones and is missing some. The sample includes around 3,000 clones, around 80% seen only once; the top ten take 28%. The sample in question was CD4+ or CD8+ T cells sorted from blood, obtained in a trial of the OX40 agonist ivuxolimab. The receptors come from an adult with an advanced solid tumor such as melanoma, head and neck, liver or kidney cancer.

Only a few counts were recorded for this clone. The rearrangement links TRBV4-1 to TRBJ2-7; D may be TRBD1 (5 bases). Trimming stripped 0 bases from V and 4 bases from J, with 13 bases between. Germline V gene lookup returns CDR1 MGHRA and CDR2 YSYEKL. The CDR3 sequence is 15 residues long. The CDR3 sequence: CASSQDGSGLYEQYF. The CDR3 nucleotides read TGCGCCAGCAGCCAAGATGGTTCAGGGTTATACGAGCAGTACTTC.

This clone has more than one count but fewer than ten. The CDR3 nucleotides are TGTGCCAGCAGCTTAGTGGCGGGAGGGTTTGAGCAGTACTTC. Its translation: CASSLVAGGFEQYF. The chain links TRBV7-9 to TRBJ2-7; 9 nucleotides align to TRBD2. Germline lookup yields CDR1 SEHNR and CDR2 FQNEAQ (reference sequence). The CDR3 is 14 residues long. V shed 1 base, J shed 7 bases, and the junction held 5 bases outside the gene matches.

This chain uses TRBV7-9 with TRBJ1-1; D unclear. The CDR3 sequence is 12 residues long. Germline CDR1 SEHNR, CDR2 FQNEAQ (reference sequence). Deletions cut 5 bases from V and 1 base from J, with 5 bases between. CDR3 sequence (DNA): TGTGCCAGCAGCCTGAAGAACACTGAAGCTTTCTTT. As protein: CASSLKNTEAFF.

About this clone itself: Other nucleotide sequences in the sample specify the same CDR3. This chain connects TRBV6-7 to TRBJ2-1; D assignment may be TRBD1 or TRBD2 (5 bases each). TRBV6-7 belongs to the ORF category, with a function that is uncertain. The germline V and J ends were trimmed by 11 bases and 0 bases, with 32 bases remaining between them. The CDR3 consists of 20 residues. CDR3 protein: CARNDPFGDPIRSSYNEQFF. Here the CDR3 DNA reads TGTGCCCGAAATGACCCTTTCGGGGACCCAATCCGGAGCTCCTACAATGAGCAGTTCTTC.

The gene calls are TRBV9 and TRBJ2-3, with D uncertain. Trimming stripped 0 bases from V and 1 base from J, with 9 bases between. The CDR3 contains 15 residues. Germline V gene lookup returns CDR1 SGDLS and CDR2 YYNGEE. The DNA for the CDR3 is TGTGCCAGCAGCGTAGCTATGGCGGGCACAGATACGCAGTATTTT. It is translated as CASSVAMAGTDTQYF.

This clone has a single count. The J gene is TRBJ1-3, the V gene TRBV13, with 7 nucleotides matching TRBD1. Germline V gene sequence: CDR1 PRHDT, CDR2 FYEKMQ (reference sequence). The CDR3 contains 15 residues. The J segment lost 0 bases and the V segment lost 5 bases, leaving 4 bases of the junction unmatched. The CDR3 here is CASSGHRGSGNTIYF. CDR3 coding DNA: TGTGCCAGCAGCGGTCACAGGGGCTCTGGAAACACCATATATTTT.

The J gene is TRBJ2-3, the V gene TRBV5-6; D remains ambiguous. This CDR3 region has 14 residues. CDR1 and CDR2 from the germline V gene are SGHDT and YYEEEE. Between the trimmed V and J ends, which lost 3 bases and 1 base, there was a span of 9 bases. This CDR3 reads CASSYVTGTDTQYF. As DNA, the CDR3 is TGTGCCAGCAGCTACGTGACCGGCACAGATACGCAGTATTTT. The full variable domain, its missing parts supplied by reference TRBV5-6 and TRBJ2-3, is DAGVTQSPTHLIKTRGQQVTLRCSPKSGHDTVSWYQQALGQGPQFIFQYYEEEERQRGNFPDRFSGHQFPNYSSELNVNALLLGDSALYLCASSYVTGTDTQYFGPGTRLTVL.

This clone is large (0.1 to 1%) in the sample. The rearrangement joins TRBV5-1 to TRBJ2-1, with TRBD1 identical over 8 bases. This CDR3 region has 14 residues. The trim removed 4 bases at V and 7 bases at J, leaving 7 bases unmatched. In germline, CDR1 is SGHRS, CDR2 YFSETQ. CDR3 nucleotide sequence: TGCGCCAGCAGCAGGACAGGGTCGGGGAATGAGCAGTTCTTC. This gives the protein CASSRTGSGNEQFF.

This clone was seen a single time. The chain joins TRBV28 to TRBJ2-7; 8 positions match TRBD2. V dropped 5 bases and J dropped 1; count of bases not matched to a gene: 4. This CDR3 region has 14 residues. Germline V gene data show CDR1 as MDHEN and CDR2 as SYDVKM. Written as DNA, the CDR3 is TGTGCCAGCAGTGCCAGCGGGAGTTCCTACGAGCAGTACTTC. Translation: CASSASGSSYEQYF. Supplemented by reference TRBV28 and TRBJ2-7, the full variable domain reads DVKVTQSSRYLVKRTGEKVFLECVQDMDHENMFWYRQDPGLGLRLIYFSYDVKMKEKGDIPEGYSVSREKKERFSLILESASTNQTSMYLCASSASGSSYEQYFGPGTRLTVT.

The chain carries TRBV20-1 and TRBJ1-1; no clear D gene. Germline CDR1 and CDR2: DFQATT and SNEGSKA (reference sequence). The CDR3 extends over 11 amino acids. V was trimmed by 6 bases and J by 3 bases, leaving 8 bases between them. Here the CDR3 reads CSAEQYTEAFF. CDR3 nucleotide sequence: TGCAGTGCAGAACAGTACACTGAAGCTTTCTTT.

The sample holds one count of this clone. The chain recombines TRBV7-3 with TRBJ2-3; D possibly uses TRBD1 or TRBD2 (5 bases each). Trimming pared 5 bases from V and 6 bases from J, leaving 18 bases between. CDR1 and CDR2 (germline): SGHTA, FQGTGA. The CDR3 is 15 amino acids. Here the CDR3 DNA reads TGTGCCAGCAGCACACATGAGGGACCACGGGATACGCAGTATTTT. This translates into CASSTHEGPRDTQYF. The full variable domain, its missing parts supplied by reference TRBV7-3 and TRBJ2-3, is GAGVSQTPSNKVTEKGKYVELRCDPISGHTALYWYRQSLGQGPEFLIYFQGTGAADDSGLPNDRFFAVRPEGSVSTLKIQRTERGDSAVYLCASSTHEGPRDTQYFGPGTRLTVL.

The chain uses TRBV11-1 and TRBJ2-3; no reliable D call. CDR1 is SGHAT and CDR2 is FQDESV in the germline V gene (reference sequence). V lost 2 bases and J 0 bases, leaving 21 bases between the germline ends. The CDR3 is made up of 19 amino acids. CDR3 in amino acids: CASSLSRTPRATSTDTQYF. The CDR3 DNA reads as TGTGCCAGCAGCTTATCTCGGACGCCAAGGGCTACTAGCACAGATACGCAGTATTTT.

This chain uses TRBV11-2 with TRBJ2-7; no firm D call. There are 16 residues in the CDR3. CDR1 is SGHAT and CDR2 is FQNNGV in the germline V gene. V lost 5 bases to trimming and J lost 6 bases, with 23 bases between them. The DNA for the CDR3 is TGTGCCAGCAGCCCCTGGGTCCCGGCCCCGTCTGCCGAGCAGTACTTC. Translation: CASSPWVPAPSAEQYF.

In its sample, this clone was seen once. The chain has TRBV4-2 and TRBJ2-3; D remains unclear. The CDR3 contains 14 residues. Germline lookup yields CDR1 LGHNA and CDR2 YNFKEQ. Trimming shortened V by 2 bases and J by 4 bases, and 10 bases separated the two germline ends. CDR3 residues: CASSQFPGADTQYF. The CDR3 bases are TGTGCCAGCAGCCAATTCCCCGGAGCAGATACGCAGTATTTT.

This chain links TRBV2 with TRBJ2-5, with D maybe TRBD2 (6 bases). The germline V and J ends were trimmed by 1 base and 5 bases, with 14 bases remaining between them. The CDR3 contains 15 residues. CDR1 is SNHLY and CDR2 is FYNNEI in the germline V gene. The CDR3, as DNA: TGTGCCAGCAGTGAAGGTGGGGGAGGTGCGGAGACCCAGTACTTC. Residues: CASSEGGGGAETQYF.

This rearrangement joins TRBV7-6 to TRBJ2-7; the D gene could be TRBD1 or TRBD2 (5 bases each). Germline V gene lookup returns CDR1 SGHVS and CDR2 FNYEAQ. The V end lost 5 bases, the J end lost 0 bases, and 11 bases lay between the germline ends. CDR3 length: 14 residues. The DNA of the CDR3 is TGTGCCAGCAGCCCAGAGAGGGGCTCCTACGAGCAGTACTTC. Amino acid sequence: CASSPERGSYEQYF.

This sequence joins TRBV9 and TRBJ2-1; 8 bases are shared with TRBD2. The CDR3 totals 16 residues. The junction had 15 bases not matched to a gene; V was cut back by 4 bases and J by 9 bases. Germline CDR1 and CDR2: SGDLS and YYNGEE. This chain's CDR3 is CASSPRFGRASSEQFF. As DNA, the CDR3 is TGTGCCAGCAGCCCGCGGTTCGGGAGGGCCTCCAGTGAGCAGTTCTTC.

V gene TRBV11-1 combines with J gene TRBJ2-1; tentatively, D is TRBD2 (6 bases). Trimming stripped 5 bases from V and 8 bases from J, with 16 bases between. This CDR3 has 14 residues. Germline-derived CDR1 and CDR2 are SGHAT and FQDESV (reference sequence). CDR3 sequence: CASSVARGGHEQFF. As DNA, the CDR3 is TGTGCCAGCAGCGTCGCGCGGGGAGGTCATGAGCAGTTCTTC.

The V call is TRBV10-3, the J call TRBJ2-7; unclear D gene. Trimming removed 0 bases at V and 2 bases at J, with 11 bases between. There are 15 residues in the CDR3. CDR1 is ENHRY, CDR2 SYGVKD, per germline. The CDR3 nucleotides are TGTGCCATCAGTGAGTCAGGTATAGGGACCTACGAGCAGTACTTC. Protein: CAISESGIGTYEQYF.